This T cell receptor (beta chain) appears in the sequencing data of a study of CD8+ T cells in alopecia areata. The overall study: Graft recipients were roughly 6-11-week-old female C3H/HeJ mice, and donor skin originated from roughly 6-13-month-old C3H/HeJ mice with spontaneous alopecia. Study observations and caveats: Resident alphabeta T cells of normal skin are also sequenced in scalp samples.

This clone was observed a few times. Its antigen is still unknown. Mouse gene names apply. Extracted RNA was reverse transcribed, and the resulting cDNA served as sequencing template. Some clones are missing from TCRdb's copy, which holds only in-frame ones; the method was immunoSEQ multiplex PCR. The sample holds roughly 110,000 clones, and no clone turns up only once. Sequencing input: lesional skin. This receptor was taken from a C3H/HeJ mouse with alopecia areata. MHC haplotype here: H2-k.

Incomplete CDR3 DNA: TGTGCCAGCGGAACTGGGATTAACCAAGAC. Amino acid sequence: CASGTGINQD. The whole CDR3 sequence reads CASGTGINQDTQYF. The J gene is TRBJ2-5, the V gene TRBV13-3, with D perhaps matching TRBD2 (6 bases). The read ends 4 residues shy of where the CDR3 ends; the end is completed using the germline J gene. The germline V gene has CDR1 NNHDY and CDR2 SYVADS. V lost 7 bases and J 0 bases, leaving 12 bases between the germline ends. The CDR3 consists of 14 residues.